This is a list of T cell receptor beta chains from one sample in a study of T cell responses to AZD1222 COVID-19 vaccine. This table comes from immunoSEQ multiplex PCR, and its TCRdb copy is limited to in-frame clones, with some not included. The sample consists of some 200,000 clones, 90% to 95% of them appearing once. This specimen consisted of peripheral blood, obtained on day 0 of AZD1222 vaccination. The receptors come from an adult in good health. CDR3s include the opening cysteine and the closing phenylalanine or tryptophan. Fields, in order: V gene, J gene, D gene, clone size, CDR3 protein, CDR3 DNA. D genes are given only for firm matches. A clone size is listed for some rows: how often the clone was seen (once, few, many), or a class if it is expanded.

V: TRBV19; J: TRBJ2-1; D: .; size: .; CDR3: CASSAWYNEQFF; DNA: TGTGCCAGTAGTGCCTGGTACAATGAGCAGTTCTTC
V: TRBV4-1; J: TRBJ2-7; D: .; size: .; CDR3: CASSQDFRGFFSSYEQYF; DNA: TGCGCCAGCAGCCAAGATTTTAGGGGGTTTTTTAGCTCCTACGAGCAGTACTTC
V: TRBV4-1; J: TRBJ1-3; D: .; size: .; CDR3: CASSQEGGGVSGNTIYF; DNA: TGCGCCAGCAGCCAAGAAGGAGGCGGGGTCTCTGGAAACACCATATATTTT
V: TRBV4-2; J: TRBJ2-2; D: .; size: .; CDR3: CASSQVRGLRGGTGELFF; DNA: TGTGCCAGCAGCCAAGTACGGGGGCTCAGGGGAGGAACCGGGGAGCTGTTTTTT
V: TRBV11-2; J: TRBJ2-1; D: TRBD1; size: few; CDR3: CASFDRGNEQFF; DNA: TGTGCCAGCTTCGACAGGGGCAATGAGCAGTTCTTC
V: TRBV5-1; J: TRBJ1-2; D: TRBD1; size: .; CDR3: CASSLRPGQVARSDGYTF; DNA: TGCGCCAGCAGCTTGCGTCCGGGACAGGTCGCGAGGTCGGATGGCTACACCTTC
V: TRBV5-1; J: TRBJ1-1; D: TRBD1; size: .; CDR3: CASSHTGGNTEAFF; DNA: TGCGCCAGCAGCCACACAGGGGGCAACACTGAAGCTTTCTTT
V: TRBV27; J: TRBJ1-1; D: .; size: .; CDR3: CASRAGGEAFF; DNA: TGTGCCAGCAGGGCTGGGGGCGAAGCTTTCTTT
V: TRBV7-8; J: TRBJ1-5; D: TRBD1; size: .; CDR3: CASSPAGTGNQPQHF; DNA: TGTGCCAGCAGCCCAGCCGGGACAGGCAATCAGCCCCAGCATTTT
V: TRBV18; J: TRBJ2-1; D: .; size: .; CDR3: CASSPLDEQFF; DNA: TGTGCCAGCTCACCGCTTGATGAGCAGTTCTTC
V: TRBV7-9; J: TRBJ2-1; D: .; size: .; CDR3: CASSNSNNEQFF; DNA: TGTGCCAGCAGCAACAGCAACAATGAGCAGTTCTTC
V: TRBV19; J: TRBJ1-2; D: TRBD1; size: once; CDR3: CASSIGGQGNYGYTF; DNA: TGTGCCAGTAGTATAGGAGGACAGGGGAACTATGGCTACACCTTC
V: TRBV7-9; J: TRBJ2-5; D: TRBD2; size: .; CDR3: CASSFGTSGRETQYF; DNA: TGTGCCAGCAGCTTCGGGACTAGCGGGAGAGAGACCCAGTACTTC
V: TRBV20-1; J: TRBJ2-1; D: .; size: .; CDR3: CSALTRGEQFF; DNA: TGCAGTGCCCTGACTAGGGGGGAGCAGTTCTTC
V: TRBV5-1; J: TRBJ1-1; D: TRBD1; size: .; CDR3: CASRLQGMNTEAFF; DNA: TGCGCCAGCAGACTACAGGGGATGAACACTGAAGCTTTCTTT
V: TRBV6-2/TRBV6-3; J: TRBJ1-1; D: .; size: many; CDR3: CASSYFGVHTEAFF; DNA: TGTGCCAGCAGTTACTTCGGGGTCCACACTGAAGCTTTCTTT
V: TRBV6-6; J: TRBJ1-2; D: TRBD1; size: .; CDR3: CASTPDREGDGYTF; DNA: TGTGCCAGCACTCCCGACAGGGAGGGGGATGGCTACACCTTC
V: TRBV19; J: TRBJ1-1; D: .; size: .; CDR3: CASSSQGETEAFF; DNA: TGTGCCAGTAGTTCCCAGGGAGAGACTGAAGCTTTCTTT
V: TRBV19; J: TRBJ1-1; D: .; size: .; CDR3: CASSSRQPWGTEAFF; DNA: TGTGCCAGTAGCAGCAGGCAACCATGGGGCACTGAAGCTTTCTTT
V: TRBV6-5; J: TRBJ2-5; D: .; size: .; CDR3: CASTSLETQYF; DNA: TGTGCCAGCACCAGTTTGGAGACCCAGTACTTC
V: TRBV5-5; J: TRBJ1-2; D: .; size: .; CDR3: CASSLVAPAANYGYTF; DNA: TGTGCCAGCAGCTTGGTAGCTCCGGCAGCTAACTATGGCTACACCTTC
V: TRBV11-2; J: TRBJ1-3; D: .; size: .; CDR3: CASSSQGQFGNTIYF; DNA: TGTGCCAGCAGCTCTCAGGGGCAGTTTGGAAACACCATATATTTT
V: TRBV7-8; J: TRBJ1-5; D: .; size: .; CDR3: CATASGGLSQPQHF; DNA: TGTGCCACCGCATCGGGGGGCTTAAGTCAGCCCCAGCATTTT
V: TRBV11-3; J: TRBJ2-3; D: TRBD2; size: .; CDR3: CASSLDGTGGVDTQYF; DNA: TGTGCCAGCAGCTTAGATGGAACGGGAGGGGTTGATACGCAGTATTTT
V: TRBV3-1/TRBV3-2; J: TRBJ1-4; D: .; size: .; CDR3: CASSPPRGRGEKLFF; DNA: TGTGCCAGCAGCCCCCCCCGGGGCAGAGGTGAAAAACTGTTTTTT
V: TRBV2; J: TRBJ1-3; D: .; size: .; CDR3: CASSELRTESSGNTIYF; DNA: TGTGCCAGCAGTGAACTCCGGACAGAATCCTCTGGAAACACCATATATTTT
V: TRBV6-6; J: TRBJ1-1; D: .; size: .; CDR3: CASRGRQNTEAFF; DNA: TGTGCCAGCCGGGGACGGCAGAACACTGAAGCTTTCTTT
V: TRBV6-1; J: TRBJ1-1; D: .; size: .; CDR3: CASSDHTGTLSDMNTEAFF; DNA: TGTGCCAGCAGTGACCACACCGGGACACTGAGCGACATGAACACTGAAGCTTTCTTT
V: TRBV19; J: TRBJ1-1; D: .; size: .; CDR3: CASKDGNTEAFF; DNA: TGTGCCAGTAAAGATGGGAACACTGAAGCTTTCTTT
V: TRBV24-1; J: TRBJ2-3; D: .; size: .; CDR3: CATQRDSTDTQYF; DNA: TGTGCCACCCAAAGGGACTCCACAGATACGCAGTATTTT
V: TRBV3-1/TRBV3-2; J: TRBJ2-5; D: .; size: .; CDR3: CASSQRSGQVGGTQYF; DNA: TGTGCCAGCAGCCAGCGGAGCGGGCAAGTAGGAGGGACCCAGTACTTC
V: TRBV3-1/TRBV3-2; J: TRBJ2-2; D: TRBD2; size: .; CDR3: CASSPGTGGLAGGTGELFF; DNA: TGTGCCAGCAGCCCGGGGACAGGTGGACTAGCGGGGGGCACCGGGGAGCTGTTTTTT
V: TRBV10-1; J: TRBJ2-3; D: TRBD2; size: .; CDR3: CASSGGLAGITDTQYF; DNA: TGCGCCAGCAGTGGGGGACTAGCGGGAATCACAGATACGCAGTATTTT
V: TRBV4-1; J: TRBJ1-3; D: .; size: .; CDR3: CASSQVWENTIYF; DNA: TGCGCCAGCAGCCAAGTCTGGGAAAACACCATATATTTT
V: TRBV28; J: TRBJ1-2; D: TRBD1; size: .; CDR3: CASSPHIGDRDYGYTF; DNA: TGTGCCAGCAGTCCTCACATCGGGGACAGGGATTATGGCTACACCTTC